The clone carrying this T cell receptor beta chain was recorded at least ten times. Its target is not known. The data stem from a study of regulatory T cells in long-lasting Graves disease. Whole-study findings and limits: Favored gene segments in persistent disease were TRBV28, TRBJ1-2 and TRBJ2-5.

The CDR3 loop spans 17 amino acids. Germline CDR1 is SGHAT and CDR2 is FQNNGV. The junction had 16 bases not matched to a gene; V was cut back by 7 bases and J by 7 bases. Time point: newly diagnosed GD, antithyroid drugs for less than 3 months. Following extraction of RNA from PBMCs, that RNA was used to make the TCR library. CDR3 regions were amplified by Arm-PCR using iRepertoire HTBI primers to build TCR beta libraries. TCRdb redid the calling of the multiplex PCR reads with MiXCR, one entry per CDR3 protein. The sample has about 430,000 distinct CDR3 sequences; 15% are singletons. The same specimen was also included in a second study, on T cells in Graves' hyperthyroidism and ophthalmopathy. That work contributes: Any patient presenting with uncontrolled infection, other autoimmune disease, pregnancy or lactation was left out.

The chain uses TRBV11-2 and TRBJ1-6; 7 bases are shared with TRBD1. The source is a woman aged 40 to 55 with Graves disease. Sequencing was performed on peripheral blood mononuclear cells (PBMCs), taken at new diagnosis, from a patient treated with antithyroid drugs. For the CDR3, the DNA is TGTGCCAGCACCCCCTCCCCCACCGGGACAGACAATTCACCCCTCCACTTT. Translation gives CASTPSPTGTDNSPLHF. The full variable domain, in which reference TRBV11-2 and TRBJ1-6 provide the parts outside the CDR3, is EAGVAQSPRYKIIEKRQSVAFWCNPISGHATLYWYQQILGQGPKLLIQFQNNGVVDDSQLPKDRFSAERLKGVDSTLKIQPAKLEDSAVYLCASTPSPTGTDNSPLHFGNGTRLTVT.